These T cell receptor beta chains were read from a single sample in a study of shared clonotypes between healthy human individuals. Assay: immunoSEQ multiplex PCR; the TCRdb copy retains only in-frame clones and omits some. The sample yields under 850,000 clones, roughly two thirds seen once. Sequenced sample: memory CD4+ T cells sorted from blood. These receptors originate from a woman aged 30 to 39 in good health. The CDR3 runs from the conserved cysteine through the conserved F or W. The D gene is left open where the match is weak. The size field is filled for only some rows; it gives once, few, many or a size class.

v_call	j_call	d_call	clone_size	cdr3_nt	cdr3_aa
TRBV13	TRBJ2-7	NA	once	TGTGCCAGCAGCTTAGTAGGAGGAGTATACGAGCAGTACTTC	CASSLVGGVYEQYF
TRBV18	TRBJ1-5	TRBD1	NA	TGTGCCAGCTCACTCACGCCACAGGGGTACAATCAGCCCCAGCATTTT	CASSLTPQGYNQPQHF
TRBV18	TRBJ1-1	TRBD1	NA	TGTGCCAGCTCACCCCCGAGGACAGGGGGCACTGAAGCTTTCTTT	CASSPPRTGGTEAFF
TRBV10-3	TRBJ2-7	NA	few	TGTGCCATCAGAAAAGCCGATACCGCCTACGAGCAGTACTTC	CAIRKADTAYEQYF
TRBV19	TRBJ1-5	NA	NA	TGTGCCAGTAGTACCCAGGAGGATCAGCCCCAGCATTTT	CASSTQEDQPQHF
TRBV2	TRBJ1-4	NA	NA	TGTGCCAGCAGCCTCTTGGGCAGTACTAATGAAAAACTGTTTTTT	CASSLLGSTNEKLFF
TRBV27	TRBJ1-1	NA	NA	TGTGCCAGCAGTTTACACGGGATGGGGGTTAGGGGCACTGAAGCTTTCTTT	CASSLHGMGVRGTEAFF
TRBV5-6	TRBJ2-1	TRBD1	NA	TGTGCCAGCAGCCCAAAAGATTACAGGGGGGAGCAGTTCTTC	CASSPKDYRGEQFF
TRBV4-1	TRBJ2-7	TRBD2	NA	TGCGCCAGCAGACCTATTCGGGGGAGGGCCACCGAGCAGTACTTC	CASRPIRGRATEQYF
TRBV6-1	TRBJ1-5	NA	NA	TGTGCCAGCAGTGAAGTAGGAGGGGCTAGCAATCAGCCCCAGCATTTT	CASSEVGGASNQPQHF
TRBV19	TRBJ2-3	NA	NA	TGTGCCAGTAGTAACGGACAGATCACAGATACGCAGTATTTT	CASSNGQITDTQYF
TRBV19	TRBJ2-3	NA	many	TGTGCCAGTAGTATCCCGGGCAGCGTTTCCGGAGATACGCAGTATTTT	CASSIPGSVSGDTQYF
TRBV27	TRBJ2-3	TRBD2	few	TGTGCCAGCAGCCCGGCTAGCGGGTTCACAGATACGCAGTATTTT	CASSPASGFTDTQYF
TRBV7-2	TRBJ2-7	NA	NA	TGTGCCAGCAGTCCACAGGACAGCTCCTACGAGCAGTACTTC	CASSPQDSSYEQYF
TRBV5-4	TRBJ2-7	TRBD1	NA	TGTGCCAGCAGCCTGGGAAGACAGACAGGGACCTACGAGCAGTACTTC	CASSLGRQTGTYEQYF
TRBV5-1	TRBJ2-1	TRBD1	NA	TGCGCCAGCAGCTTGGGGGACAGGGATATCGATGAGCAGTTCTTC	CASSLGDRDIDEQFF
TRBV11-2	TRBJ1-1	TRBD1	NA	TGTGCCAGCAGCTTAGTGCAGGGGGCGACGAACACTGAAGCTTTCTTT	CASSLVQGATNTEAFF
TRBV7-8	TRBJ1-5	NA	NA	TGTGCCAGCAGCTTGCAAACACCTTTTAATCAGCCCCAGCATTTT	CASSLQTPFNQPQHF
TRBV11-2	TRBJ1-1	TRBD1	few	TGTGCCAGCAGCGCGTTCACAGGGGGTACTGAAGCTTTCTTT	CASSAFTGGTEAFF
TRBV2	TRBJ2-4	NA	NA	TGTGCCAGCAGTGAAATCAGCGCCCCTCAGGGTTCGTCGTACTTC	CASSEISAPQGSSYF
TRBV29-1	TRBJ1-2	NA	NA	TGCAGCGTTGAGGTCAGAACTAACTATGGCTACACCTTC	CSVEVRTNYGYTF
TRBV7-9	TRBJ2-1	TRBD2	NA	TGTGCCAGCAGCTTACTAGCGGACTGGGATGAGCAGTTCTTC	CASSLLADWDEQFF
TRBV7-9	TRBJ1-2	TRBD1	few	TGTGCCAGCAGCTTAGGGGACAGCCTATATGGCTACACCTTC	CASSLGDSLYGYTF
TRBV6-5	TRBJ2-1	NA	once	TGTGCCAGCAGTTCCGGGTCCGGCACCAATGAGCAGTTCTTC	CASSSGSGTNEQFF
TRBV5-1	TRBJ1-1	TRBD1	NA	TGCGCCAGCAGCTTGGAAGGGACAGGGATGTTCGGGACTGAAGCTTTCTTT	CASSLEGTGMFGTEAFF
TRBV9	TRBJ2-1	NA	NA	TGTGCCAGCAGCAAACTTACAGGAAGCTCCTACAATGAGCAGTTCTTC	CASSKLTGSSYNEQFF
TRBV28	TRBJ2-5	TRBD1	NA	TGTGCCAGCAGTCTCCTGACAGGGCTTCAAGAGACCCAGTACTTC	CASSLLTGLQETQYF
TRBV9	TRBJ1-1	NA	NA	TGTGCCAGCAGGTTTAAGGGGGACACTGAAGCTTTCTTT	CASRFKGDTEAFF
TRBV30	TRBJ1-4	TRBD1	NA	TGTGCCTGGAGTAAAACAGGGGTAGGGGAAAAACTGTTTTTT	CAWSKTGVGEKLFF
TRBV30	TRBJ1-4	NA	NA	TGTGCCTGGAGTGTCCAGGGTGGGGGTGAAAAACTGTTTTTT	CAWSVQGGGEKLFF
TRBV7-9	TRBJ2-2	TRBD1	NA	TGTGCCAGCAGCCAAAGACAGGGGGCGTTGGTCGGGGAGCTGTTTTTT	CASSQRQGALVGELFF
TRBV28	TRBJ1-2	NA	NA	TGTGCCAGCAGTTTAAGAGACTATGGCTACACCTTC	CASSLRDYGYTF
TRBV13	TRBJ2-2	NA	NA	TGTGCCAGCAGCGCCCAAGGGGTCCTGAACACCGGGGAGCTGTTTTTT	CASSAQGVLNTGELFF
TRBV4-1	TRBJ2-3	NA	NA	TGCGCCAGCAGCCAAGCGGACCAGGGGGATACGCAGTATTTT	CASSQADQGDTQYF
TRBV6-5	TRBJ2-7	NA	NA	TGTGCCAGCGGATCAGGAACCGGCTACGAGCAGTACTTC	CASGSGTGYEQYF
TRBV19	TRBJ2-3	TRBD2	NA	TGTGCCAGTAGTATCCTAGCGGGGTTACCTGGAGATACGCAGTATTTT	CASSILAGLPGDTQYF
TRBV7-9	TRBJ1-1	NA	NA	TGTGCCAGCAGCTTAGTCGGGGGCGGGGAAGCTTTCTTT	CASSLVGGGEAFF
TRBV11-2	TRBJ1-1	NA	NA	TGTGCCAGCAGCCGACTATTGAACACTGAAGCTTTCTTT	CASSRLLNTEAFF
TRBV12-5	TRBJ2-2	NA	many	TGTGCTAGTGGTGCAGATTTTACCGGGGAGCTGTTTTTT	CASGADFTGELFF
TRBV28	TRBJ2-5	TRBD1	NA	TGTGCCAGCAGTTCCCACCGGTCGGACAGGGGGCTCCGGGAGACCCAGTACTTC	CASSSHRSDRGLRETQYF
TRBV5-4	TRBJ1-2	NA	NA	TGTGCCAGCAGCCCCTTGGGGGGCCACTACACCTTC	CASSPLGGHYTF
TRBV29-1	TRBJ1-1	TRBD1	few	TGCAGCGTTGAGACCCCCGTGGCCGACAGGGGGCTGGCAACTGAAGCTTTCTTT	CSVETPVADRGLATEAFF